Listed here are 24 T cell receptor beta chains from one sample, sequenced in a study of graft-versus-host responses after intestinal transplantation. What these receptors recognize is not known. The method was immunoSEQ multiplex PCR; TCRdb's version includes in-frame clones alone and lacks a portion of them. Of around 93,000 clones listed, around nine tenths are singletons. The sequenced sample was unstimulated CD8+ T cells sorted from spleen or lymph node cells, obtained before intestinal transplant. These TCRs come from a human donor who received an intestinal transplant.

V usage is TRBV6-5 and J usage is TRBJ2-7; D is possibly TRBD2 (6 bases). Germline V lookup: CDR1 MNHEY, CDR2 SVGAGI. This CDR3 region has 13 residues. V gave up 8 bases and J gave up 1 base, with 12 bases separating them. The CDR3 bases are TGTGCCAGCGGTGCGGGGCCATCCTACGAGCAGTACTTC. This sequence encodes CASGAGPSYEQYF.

This clone appeared a few times. This chain connects TRBV6-6 to TRBJ1-2; a weak D match, TRBD1 (5 bases). Trimming stripped 2 bases from V and 3 bases from J, with 7 bases between. The CDR3 loop spans 13 amino acids. In germline, CDR1 is MNHNY, CDR2 SVGAGI (reference sequence). The CDR3 loop is CASSYTGDYGYTF. CDR3 coding DNA: TGTGCCAGCAGTTACACGGGGGACTATGGCTACACCTTC.

The genes are TRBV2 and TRBJ2-1; maybe TRBD2 (5 bases). CDR1 is SNHLY and CDR2 is FYNNEI in the germline V gene. CDR3 length: 13 amino acids. Trimming removed 7 bases from V and 8 bases from J, with 15 bases in between. CDR3 in amino acids: CASIGERVDEQFF. CDR3 bases: TGTGCCAGCATCGGGGAGAGGGTCGATGAGCAGTTCTTC.

This chain connects TRBV7-2 to TRBJ2-5; a weak D match, TRBD2 (5 bases). The V end was cut by 1 base, the J end by 0 bases, with 9 bases between. Germline assignment: CDR1 SGHTA and CDR2 FQGNSA. This CDR3 region has 15 residues. The CDR3 is CASSLGGGYQETQYF. The CDR3, as DNA: TGTGCCAGCAGCTTAGGTGGCGGGTACCAAGAGACCCAGTACTTC.

The V gene is TRBV6-5, the J gene TRBJ2-5, with D unresolved. The germline gives CDR1 MNHEY, CDR2 SVGAGI. The CDR3 length is 12 residues. Trimming cost V 5 bases and J 0 bases, with 4 bases left between them. In nucleotides, the CDR3 is TGTGCCAGCAGTACCCACCAAGAGACCCAGTACTTC. It specifies CASSTHQETQYF.

The genes are TRBV10-2 and TRBJ1-1, with 7 bases lining up with TRBD1. The ends lost 2 bases at V and 5 bases at J; junction bases unmatched: 5. CDR1 is WSHSY and CDR2 is SAAADI in the germline V gene. CDR3 length: 14 residues. This CDR3 reads CASSETGVETEAFF. The CDR3 DNA sequence: TGCGCCAGCAGTGAGACAGGGGTGGAGACTGAAGCTTTCTTT.

Of note for this clone: Other DNA sequences of this sample code for an identical CDR3. This chain joins TRBV19 and TRBJ2-7, with TRBD1 matching 11 bases. Trimming removed 6 bases from V and 3 bases from J; junction bases left unmatched: 4. CDR1 LNHDA and CDR2 SQIVND come from the germline V gene (reference sequence). The CDR3 sequence is 14 residues long. Here the CDR3 DNA reads TGTGCCAGTAGCCCCGGGACAGGGGGCTACGAGCAGTACTTC. The encoded protein is CASSPGTGGYEQYF.

This clone showed up just a few times. The V and J genes are TRBV6-8 and TRBJ1-3; no definite D call. Germline CDR1 is MNHGY and CDR2 is SAAAGT. The V and J ends lost 6 bases and 2 bases respectively, with 17 bases between them. CDR3 length: 16 residues. Here the CDR3 reads CASRLSFYNAGNTIYF. As DNA, the CDR3 is TGTGCCAGCAGACTCAGTTTTTATAATGCTGGAAACACCATATATTTT.

In this sample, this clone turned up a few times. The V and J genes are TRBV6-1 and TRBJ2-7, with D perhaps matching TRBD1 or TRBD2 (7 bases each). The germline gives CDR1 MNHNS, CDR2 SASEGT. The V gene lost 6 bases and the J gene lost 4 bases, with 16 bases spanning the gap. The CDR3 loop spans 14 amino acids. The CDR3 loop is CASSPRGGSYEQYF. CDR3 sequence (DNA): TGTGCCAGCAGCCCCAGGGGGGGATCGTACGAGCAGTACTTC.

The rearrangement joins TRBV2 to TRBJ2-5; tentative D call: TRBD2 (6 bases). This CDR3 has 13 residues. V dropped 9 bases and J dropped 5 bases, with 16 bases sitting between them. Germline V lookup: CDR1 SNHLY, CDR2 FYNNEI. Here the CDR3 DNA reads TGTGCCAGGGAGGGACCTTTCAGGGAGACCCAGTACTTC. Its translation is CAREGPFRETQYF.

This rearrangement joins TRBV27 to TRBJ2-2; possible D gene TRBD2, 5 bases. The germline gives CDR1 MNHEY, CDR2 SMNVEV (reference sequence). The V gene lost 6 bases and the J gene lost 2 bases, with 13 bases spanning the gap. CDR3 size: 15 residues. CDR3 nucleotide sequence: TGTGCCAGCAGCTCTGGACTGGGTAACACCGGGGAGCTGTTTTTT. This codes for CASSSGLGNTGELFF.

The chain links TRBV6-4 to TRBJ2-3; 8 positions agree with TRBD1. Germline V CDR1 and CDR2: MRHNA, SNTAGT. With 4 bases clipped from V and 2 bases from J, the junction kept 2 bases outside the gene matches. This CDR3 is built from 14 residues. The CDR3 spells CASSATGVTDTQYF. The CDR3 nucleotides read TGTGCCAGCAGTGCGACAGGGGTCACAGATACGCAGTATTTT.

The chain links TRBV23-1 to TRBJ1-5; D is unclear. TRBV23-1 carries the ORF label, with uncertain function. This CDR3 contains 17 residues. V was pared by 1 base and J by 2 bases, with 15 bases between. The CDR3 loop reads CASSQFYPGVGNQPQHF. In nucleotides, the CDR3 is TGCGCCAGCAGTCAATTTTACCCCGGTGTAGGCAATCAGCCCCAGCATTTT.

The CDR3 sequence: CATSDRDRGYNEQFF. The CDR3 nucleotides are TGTGCCACAAGCGACCGGGACAGGGGCTACAATGAGCAGTTCTTC. V and J are TRBV7-3 and TRBJ2-1; 10 nucleotides agree with TRBD1. This CDR3 region has 15 residues. J gave up 3 bases and V 10 bases, and 9 bases lay outside the gene matches. The germline gives CDR1 SGHTA, CDR2 FQGTGA.

In its sample, this clone was seen once. The chain links TRBV4-1 to TRBJ2-7; D remains unclear. The CDR3 runs to 15 residues. V was trimmed by 0 bases and J by 2 bases, leaving 11 bases between them. Germline assignment: CDR1 MGHRA and CDR2 YSYEKL. CDR3 residues: CASSQDLPRTYEQYF. CDR3 sequence (DNA): TGCGCCAGCAGCCAAGATCTTCCCAGGACCTACGAGCAGTACTTC.

The rearrangement uses TRBV6-1 and TRBJ2-7, with a tentative D call TRBD1 (6 bases). V was cut by 5 bases and J by 5 bases, with 13 bases left in between. This CDR3 spans 13 amino acids. Germline lookup yields CDR1 MNHNS and CDR2 SASEGT. CDR3 DNA: TGTGCCAGCAGTCAACAGGGTCAGGACGAGCAGTACTTC. Translating gives CASSQQGQDEQYF.

CDR3 sequence (DNA): TGCAGCGTCAGGTATTCGACCTACGAGCAGTACTTC. It yields the protein CSVRYSTYEQYF. V and J are TRBV29-1 and TRBJ2-7; D is undetermined. CDR1 SQVTM and CDR2 ANQGSEA come from the germline V gene. The CDR3 has 12 residues. V lost 6 bases to trimming and J lost 2 bases, with 11 bases between them.

This chain joins TRBV6-5 and TRBJ1-5; maybe TRBD1 (6 bases). Trimming removed 4 bases from V and 4 bases from J, with 8 bases in between. The CDR3 covers 13 residues. Germline lookup yields CDR1 MNHEY and CDR2 SVGAGI. CDR3 nucleotides: TGTGCCAGCAGTTCTAGGGGGAATCAGCCCCAGCATTTT. Translated: CASSSRGNQPQHF.

The rearrangement uses TRBV9 and TRBJ2-7, with D possibly being TRBD1 or TRBD2 (5 bases each). Per the germline V gene, CDR1 is SGDLS and CDR2 is YYNGEE. V was shortened by 3 bases and J by 2 bases, with 18 bases between the two germline ends. The CDR3 spans 16 residues. The CDR3: CASSGTGARVPYEQYF. CDR3 coding DNA: TGTGCCAGCAGCGGAACCGGGGCTCGGGTCCCCTACGAGCAGTACTTC.

The chain employs TRBV5-5 and TRBJ2-1, with 10 positions matching TRBD2. From germline, CDR1 is SGHKS and CDR2 YYEKEE (reference sequence). Trimming removed 2 bases from V and 5 bases from J; junction bases left unmatched: 4. The CDR3 covers 15 residues. Here the CDR3 reads CASSLLAGSNNEQFF. CDR3 coding DNA: TGTGCCAGCAGCTTACTAGCGGGATCTAACAATGAGCAGTTCTTC.

V is TRBV6-5 and J is TRBJ1-5; no firm D call. Trimming cost V 10 bases and J 3 bases, with 19 bases left between them. This CDR3 spans 15 amino acids. Germline-derived CDR1 and CDR2 are MNHEY and SVGAGI. DNA of the CDR3: TGTGCCACCCGGGCCTCGGCGGATATCAATCAGCCCCAGCATTTT. The encoded protein is CATRASADINQPQHF.

The chain carries TRBV13 and TRBJ2-2; no reliable D call. The CDR3 is 12 residues long. Germline V gene sequence: CDR1 PRHDT, CDR2 FYEKMQ (reference sequence). V lost 5 bases, J lost 6 bases, and 7 bases lay in between. CDR3 DNA sequence: TGTGCCAGCAGCCCAGGCCCCGGGGAGCTGTTTTTT. This codes for CASSPGPGELFF.

The gene calls are TRBV2 and TRBJ1-4; D remains ambiguous. Germline CDR1 and CDR2: SNHLY and FYNNEI. Trimming pared 2 bases from V and 8 bases from J, leaving 15 bases between. The length of the CDR3 is 15 residues. CDR3 region: CASSEWVSREEKLFF. In DNA form, the CDR3 reads TGTGCCAGCAGTGAATGGGTCTCGAGGGAGGAAAAACTGTTTTTT.

The chain is built from TRBV9 and TRBJ1-4; 8 nucleotides agree with TRBD1. The CDR3 is 15 amino acids. CDR1 SGDLS and CDR2 YYNGEE come from the germline V gene. V gave up 0 bases and J gave up 8 bases; unmatched junction bases: 6. CDR3 sequence reads: CASSVEGRGREKLFF. The CDR3 DNA reads TGTGCCAGCAGCGTAGAGGGCAGGGGGCGAGAAAAACTGTTTTTT.